These 14 T cell receptor beta chains share one sample of origin, sequenced in a study of vaccination and CD4 T cells after COVID-19. Which antigens these TCRs recognize remains unknown. With the Oncomine TCR Beta short-read assay, DNA from cultured CD4+ T cells was sequenced. TCRdb reprocessed the PCR reads with MiXCR, giving one entry per CDR3 protein. The table has around 10,000 distinct CDR3 sequences, about 61% seen once; the top ten hold approximately 17%. Noted treatment: approximately 9-day PBMC culture with coronavirus spike peptide pools or control peptides (ViraFEST assay). The sample consisted of CD4+ T cells from blood, cultured in vitro. All receptors come from a human donor who had recovered from COVID-19.

The V call is TRBV15, the J call TRBJ1-1, with no clear D. V lost 0 bases and J lost 1, with 3 bases in between. The V gene's germline CDR1 is LNHNV and CDR2 YYDKDF (reference sequence). This CDR3 has 13 amino acids. This CDR3 is CATSRDTNTEAFF. For the CDR3, the DNA is TGTGCCACCAGCAGAGACACGAACACTGAAGCTTTCTTT.

The V gene is TRBV20-1, the J gene TRBJ1-2, with D perhaps matching TRBD1 (6 bases). The germline V and J ends were trimmed by 6 bases and 8 bases, with 16 bases remaining between them. CDR3 length: 12 amino acids. Germline lookup yields CDR1 DFQATT and CDR2 SNEGSKA (reference sequence). CDR3 sequence: CSADPRGGGYTF. In nucleotides, the CDR3 is TGCAGTGCGGACCCCAGGGGCGGCGGCTACACCTTC.

In its sample, this clonotype was seen a few times. The rearrangement uses TRBV15 and TRBJ1-5; TRBD1 is a possible D gene (5 bases). CDR1 and CDR2 (germline): LNHNV, YYDKDF (reference sequence). CDR3 length: 12 residues. The V end was cut by 8 bases, the J end by 3 bases, with 8 bases between. The CDR3 protein is CATGTDNQPQHF. CDR3 coding DNA: TGTGCCACCGGGACGGACAATCAGCCCCAGCATTTT.

This sequence joins TRBV6-1 and TRBJ2-1; D remains ambiguous. Trimming left V 4 bases short and J 10 bases short, with 11 bases between. This CDR3 region has 12 residues. Germline V lookup: CDR1 MNHNS, CDR2 SASEGT. CDR3 sequence (DNA): TGTGCCAGCAGTGGGCCCGGGTGGGAGCAGTTCTTC. Translating it yields CASSGPGWEQFF.

The chain links TRBV6-1 to TRBJ2-2, with 12 bases aligning to TRBD1. V shed 3 bases and J 3 bases; nucleotides not matched to a gene: 2. The V gene's germline CDR1 is MNHNS and CDR2 SASEGT. There are 16 residues in the CDR3. In nucleotides, the CDR3 is TGTGCCAGCAGTGAGAGGGACAGGGGGCACACCGGGGAGCTGTTTTTT. As protein: CASSERDRGHTGELFF.

This clonotype appeared once. The CDR3 nucleotides read TGTGCCAGCAGCACCGGAGGGCCGGCCGGGGAGCTGTTTTTT. This codes for CASSTGGPAGELFF. The chain has TRBV6-2 or TRBV6-3 and TRBJ2-2; a possible D gene is TRBD2 (6 bases). CDR3 length: 14 residues. The V and J ends lost 6 bases and 6 bases respectively, with 14 bases between them. Germline V gives CDR1 MNHEY, CDR2 SVGEGT.

V gene TRBV5-1 combines with J gene TRBJ1-2; D not certain. Trimming left V 0 bases short and J 4 bases short, with 13 bases between. This CDR3 region has 15 residues. Germline assignment: CDR1 SGHRS and CDR2 YFSETQ. The CDR3 DNA is TGCGCCAGCAGCTTGGCCATGGACGGAGTCTATGGCTACACCTTC. Translated: CASSLAMDGVYGYTF.

This clonotype has just one count. The V and J genes are TRBV20-1 and TRBJ2-3; TRBD2 matches at 14 bases. The germline CDR1 and CDR2 sequences are DFQATT and SNEGSKA (reference sequence). The ends lost 0 bases at V and 6 bases at J; junction bases unmatched: 5. CDR3 size: 16 residues. For the CDR3, the DNA is TGCAGTGCTAGAGAGACTAGCGGGAGGGCCAGGGATACGCAGTATTTT. Translating gives CSARETSGRARDTQYF.

The chain recombines TRBV20-1 with TRBJ2-4; D is possibly TRBD1 or TRBD2 (5 bases each). CDR3 size: 14 residues. Germline loops: CDR1 DFQATT, CDR2 SNEGSKA (reference sequence). V gave up 1 base and J gave up 7 bases, with 14 bases separating them. CDR3 protein: CSARVGEGTNIQYF. The CDR3 DNA sequence: TGCAGTGCTAGAGTAGGGGAAGGGACGAACATTCAGTACTTC.

The sample holds a few counts of this clonotype. This chain connects TRBV20-1 to TRBJ1-2; no firm D call. The germline V gene encodes CDR1 DFQATT and CDR2 SNEGSKA (reference sequence). The CDR3 is 11 amino acids. V was shortened by 4 bases and J by 4 bases, with 7 bases between the two germline ends. CDR3 loop: CSAKSSYGYTF. In DNA, the CDR3 is TGCAGTGCTAAATCCAGCTATGGCTACACCTTC.

This chain uses TRBV19 with TRBJ2-7; 7 positions match TRBD1. The CDR3 has 15 residues. From germline, CDR1 is LNHDA and CDR2 SQIVND (reference sequence). V was clipped by 6 bases and J by 1 base; unmatched bases: 9. Written as DNA, the CDR3 is TGTGCCAGTAGCATTGCCGGGACAGCATCCTACGAGCAGTACTTC. As protein: CASSIAGTASYEQYF.

J is TRBJ2-5 and V is TRBV6-2 or TRBV6-3; tentatively, D is TRBD1 or TRBD2 (5 bases each). Germline CDR1 MNHEY, CDR2 SVGEGT. The CDR3 spans 15 residues. Trimming took 0 bases from V and 3 from J, leaving 11 bases between them. The CDR3 sequence is CASSYSGREKETQYF. The CDR3 DNA reads TGTGCCAGCAGTTACTCCGGCAGGGAGAAAGAGACCCAGTACTTC.

The V and J genes are TRBV21-1 and TRBJ2-7; TRBD1 was called by the table and not checked on the DNA. TRBV21-1 is labeled a pseudogene. This CDR3 is 10 amino acids long. CDR3 in amino acids: CASSHRGSYF. CDR3 sequence (DNA): TGTGCCAGCAGCCACAGGGGATCGTACTTC.

The chain recombines TRBV7-2 with TRBJ1-2, with D unresolved. The CDR3 contains 12 residues. Deletions cut 1 base from V and 10 bases from J, with 10 bases between. From germline, CDR1 is SGHTA and CDR2 FQGNSA. CDR3 sequence reads: CASSLEGWDYTF. The DNA for the CDR3 is TGTGCCAGCAGCTTAGAAGGCTGGGACTACACCTTC.